The clone carrying this T cell receptor beta chain was counted once. Original data processing: By means of reference gene primer amplification, nucleated cell counts were estimated. TCRdb keeps only in-frame clones here, not all; method: immunoSEQ multiplex PCR. That table furnishes V, J and clone size, whereas the DNA furnished D and trimming. Of roughly 100,000 clones listed, roughly 90% were seen once; the top ten hold around 3.7%. The sample belongs to a study of blood T cell repertoires in COVID-19. Overall study context: Acute and convalescent COVID-19 specimens originated in the United States, Italy and Spain. Sample material is recorded as cDNA or gDNA derived from T cells, B-cell-depleted T cells, or PBMCs.

The CDR3 is made up of 14 amino acids. Between the trimmed V and J ends, which lost 2 bases and 0 bases, there was a span of 7 bases. In germline, CDR1 is SNHLY, CDR2 FYNNEI. This chain joins TRBV2 and TRBJ1-2; no clear D gene. The TCR comes from a woman aged 55 to 70 with acute or convalescent COVID-19. Source material: peripheral blood. The CDR3 DNA is TGTGCCAGCAGTGAAAGCACCGCTAACTATGGCTACACCTTC. This codes for CASSESTANYGYTF.